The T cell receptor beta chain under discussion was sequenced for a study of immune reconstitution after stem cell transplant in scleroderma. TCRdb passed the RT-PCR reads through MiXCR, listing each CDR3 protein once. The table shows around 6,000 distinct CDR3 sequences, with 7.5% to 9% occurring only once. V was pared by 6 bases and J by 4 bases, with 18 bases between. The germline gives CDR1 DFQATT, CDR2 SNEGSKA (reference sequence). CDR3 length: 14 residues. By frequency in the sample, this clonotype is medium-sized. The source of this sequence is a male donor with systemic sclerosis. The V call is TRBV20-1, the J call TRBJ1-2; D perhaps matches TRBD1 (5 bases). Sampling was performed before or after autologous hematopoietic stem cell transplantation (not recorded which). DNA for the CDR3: TGCAGTGCCCAACTTCAGGGTAGAATCTATGGCTACACCTTC. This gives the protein CSAQLQGRIYGYTF.